Described below is a single T cell receptor beta chain sequence and its context. TCRdb reprocessed the 5' RACE reads with MiXCR, giving one entry per CDR3 protein. The data contain about 430,000 distinct CDR3 sequences, 20% to 25% of them singletons. The CDR3 totals 14 residues. V was trimmed by 4 bases and J by 7 bases, leaving 17 bases between them. Germline V gene lookup returns CDR1 SGHVS and CDR2 FQNEAQ. The record originates from a study of T-cell memory formation after mild COVID-19. The V gene is TRBV7-8, the J gene TRBJ2-7; D is perhaps TRBD2 (5 bases). This receptor was taken from an adult woman who had mild COVID-19 (a few samples of this study predate the infection). Cell type and time point are not known. The specimen sequenced was PBMCs or a T cell subset sorted from them (not recorded which). CDR3 DNA: TGTGCCAGCAGCTCCCGTGAGGGAGCTGCAGAGCAGTACTTC. It codes for CASSSREGAAEQYF.